This T cell receptor beta chain was recorded in a study of regulatory T cells in long-lasting Graves disease. This clonotype was found many times. Its cognate antigen is unknown. Assembly of TCR beta libraries relied on iRepertoire HTBI primers together with Arm-PCR of CDR3 regions. TCRdb reanalysed the multiplex PCR reads using MiXCR and keeps one entry per CDR3 protein. The sample holds 410,000 or so distinct CDR3 sequences, 15% seen once. Findings and limits, study-wide: Reduced TCR diversity was observed in persistent Graves' patients versus newly diagnosed patients. Persistent patients shared more public clonotypes (fewer than 3,000) than newly diagnosed patients (about 1,000).

The V and J ends lost 4 bases and 6 bases respectively, with 9 bases between them. Germline CDR1 and CDR2: KGHDR and SFDVKD. The CDR3 totals 13 residues. Regarding time point: newly diagnosed GD, antithyroid drugs for less than 3 months. PBMCs were the source of the RNA used for TCR sequencing. This sample also appeared in a second study, on T cells in Graves' hyperthyroidism and ophthalmopathy. Turning to that study: When the TCR CDR3 underwent first-round RT-PCR, the HTBI primer set was used.

The sequencing here drew on peripheral blood mononuclear cells (PBMCs), taken at new diagnosis, from a patient treated with antithyroid drugs. The chain has TRBV24-1 and TRBJ2-1; D may be TRBD2 (6 bases). The receptor's source is a woman aged 25 to 39 with Graves disease. The CDR3 DNA sequence: TGTGCCACCAGTGACGGGAGCGGCAATGAGCAGTTCTTC. As protein: CATSDGSGNEQFF.